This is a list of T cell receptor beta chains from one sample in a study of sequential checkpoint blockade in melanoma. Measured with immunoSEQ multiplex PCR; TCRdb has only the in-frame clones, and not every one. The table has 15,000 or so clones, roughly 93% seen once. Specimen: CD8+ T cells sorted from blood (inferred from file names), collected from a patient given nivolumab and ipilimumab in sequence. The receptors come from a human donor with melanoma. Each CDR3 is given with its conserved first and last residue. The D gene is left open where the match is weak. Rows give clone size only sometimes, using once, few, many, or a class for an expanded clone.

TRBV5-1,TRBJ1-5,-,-,CASSLAGGDRNQPQHF,TGCGCCAGCAGCTTGGCCGGAGGGGATCGTAATCAGCCCCAGCATTTT
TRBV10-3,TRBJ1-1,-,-,CAISGGRGTEAFF,TGTGCCATCAGTGGCGGACGGGGCACTGAAGCTTTCTTT
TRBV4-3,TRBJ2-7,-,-,CASRLPGHIPYEQYF,TGCGCCAGCAGACTCCCTGGACACATCCCCTACGAGCAGTACTTC
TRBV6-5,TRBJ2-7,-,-,CASSYRDTFYEQYF,TGTGCCAGCAGTTACAGGGACACTTTCTACGAGCAGTACTTC
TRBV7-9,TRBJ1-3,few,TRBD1,CASSSGGRGNTIYF,TGTGCCAGCAGCTCAGGGGGGAGAGGAAACACCATATATTTT
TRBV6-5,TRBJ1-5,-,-,CASSYSAGSFQPQHF,TGTGCCAGCAGTTACAGCGCAGGGTCCTTTCAGCCCCAGCATTTT
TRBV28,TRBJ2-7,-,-,CASSPIPQGQEGEQYF,TGTGCCAGCAGCCCGATCCCACAGGGACAAGAAGGCGAGCAGTACTTC
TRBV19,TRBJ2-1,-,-,CASSISVHNEQFF,TGTGCCAGTAGTATTTCGGTCCACAATGAGCAGTTCTTC
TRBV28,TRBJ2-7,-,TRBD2,CASSPTSGTTYEQYF,TGTGCCAGCAGTCCGACTAGCGGGACTACCTACGAGCAGTACTTC
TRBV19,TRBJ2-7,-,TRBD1,CASSYTGVNYEQYF,TGTGCCAGTAGCTATACAGGGGTGAACTACGAGCAGTACTTC
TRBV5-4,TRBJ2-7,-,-,CASSFADSYEQYF,TGTGCCAGCAGCTTTGCAGACTCCTACGAGCAGTACTTC
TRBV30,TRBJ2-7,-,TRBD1,CAWSVGTGGSYEQYF,TGTGCCTGGAGTGTGGGGACAGGGGGCTCCTACGAGCAGTACTTC
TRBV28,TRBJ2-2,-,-,CATGGRGTGELFF,TGTGCCACCGGGGGGCGGGGAACCGGGGAGCTGTTTTTT
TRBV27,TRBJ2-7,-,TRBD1,CASSLTGVPYEQYF,TGTGCCAGCAGTCTGACAGGGGTTCCCTACGAGCAGTACTTC
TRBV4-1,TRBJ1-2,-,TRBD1,CASKGQASTYGYTF,TGCGCCAGCAAAGGACAGGCCTCTACCTATGGCTACACCTTC
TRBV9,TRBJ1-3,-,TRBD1,CATGQGGDTIYF,TGTGCCACCGGACAGGGTGGGGACACCATATATTTT
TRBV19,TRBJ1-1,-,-,CASSSWTRSEAFF,TGTGCCAGTAGTTCCTGGACACGCAGTGAAGCTTTCTTT
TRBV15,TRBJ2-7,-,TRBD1,CATSREPGGDEQYF,TGTGCCACCAGCAGAGAGCCAGGGGGCGACGAGCAGTACTTC
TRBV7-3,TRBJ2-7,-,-,CASSLQGGLEQYF,TGTGCCAGCAGCTTACAGGGGGGCCTCGAGCAGTACTTC
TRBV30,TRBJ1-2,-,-,CAWSVDSPANYGYTF,TGTGCCTGGAGTGTGGACAGCCCAGCTAACTATGGCTACACCTTC
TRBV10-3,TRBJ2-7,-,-,CAISESGVAGTYEQYF,TGTGCCATCAGTGAGTCCGGTGTGGCGGGAACTTACGAGCAGTACTTC
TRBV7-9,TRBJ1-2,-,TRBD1,CASSLGWTGFNYGYTF,TGTGCCAGCAGCTTAGGATGGACAGGGTTTAACTATGGCTACACCTTC
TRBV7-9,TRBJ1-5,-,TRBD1,CASSLQGGNQPQHF,TGTGCCAGCAGCTTACAGGGGGGCAATCAGCCCCAGCATTTT
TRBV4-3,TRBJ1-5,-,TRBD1,CASSQDGTDNQPQHF,TGCGCCAGCAGCCAAGATGGGACAGACAATCAGCCCCAGCATTTT
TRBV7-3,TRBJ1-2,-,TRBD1,CASSLTPVTGGIGYTF,TGTGCCAGCAGCTTAACCCCCGTGACAGGGGGCATTGGCTACACCTTC
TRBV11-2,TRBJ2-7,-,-,CASSLAARGSYEQYF,TGTGCCAGCAGCTTAGCGGCCAGGGGATCCTACGAGCAGTACTTC
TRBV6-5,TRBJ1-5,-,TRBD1,CASSEDRVNQPQHF,TGTGCCAGCAGTGAGGACAGGGTCAATCAGCCCCAGCATTTT
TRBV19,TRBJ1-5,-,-,CASSMFRGGNQPQHF,TGTGCCAGTAGTATGTTCCGGGGGGGGAATCAGCCCCAGCATTTT
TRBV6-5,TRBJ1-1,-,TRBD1,CASTPRDSAYTEAFF,TGTGCCAGCACCCCCCGGGACAGCGCTTACACTGAAGCTTTCTTT
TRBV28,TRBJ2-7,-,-,CASSLTQGYEQYF,TGTGCCAGCAGTCTCACCCAGGGCTACGAGCAGTACTTC
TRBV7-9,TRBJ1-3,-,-,CASSSEGGNTIYF,TGTGCCAGCAGCTCCGAGGGTGGAAACACCATATATTTT
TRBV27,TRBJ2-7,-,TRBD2,CASSFQGPSSGEQYF,TGTGCCAGCAGTTTTCAGGGGCCTTCTAGCGGGGAGCAGTACTTC
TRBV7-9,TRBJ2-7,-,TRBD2,CASSLSRGLAGRWSF,TGTGCCAGCAGCTTATCCCGGGGACTAGCGGGTCGTTGGTCCTTC
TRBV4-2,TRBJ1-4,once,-,CASSPRLGGLGEKLFF,TGTGCCAGCAGCCCCCGCCTCGGGGGGCTGGGGGAAAAACTGTTTTTT
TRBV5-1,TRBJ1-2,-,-,CASSLEGRAGYGYTF,TGCGCCAGCAGCTTGGAGGGCAGGGCTGGCTATGGCTACACCTTC
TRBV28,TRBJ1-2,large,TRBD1,CASSLLRDRSSPNYGYTF,TGTGCCAGCAGTTTATTAAGGGACAGATCATCCCCTAACTATGGCTACACCTTC
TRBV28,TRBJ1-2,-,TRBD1,CASSDRAFGYTF,TGTGCCAGCAGCGACAGGGCATTCGGCTACACCTTC
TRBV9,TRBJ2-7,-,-,CASSTSDTQEQYF,TGTGCCAGCAGTACATCGGACACCCAGGAGCAGTACTTC
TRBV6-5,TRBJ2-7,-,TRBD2,CASSYGAGGSYEQYF,TGTGCCAGCAGTTACGGTGCGGGAGGGTCCTACGAGCAGTACTTC
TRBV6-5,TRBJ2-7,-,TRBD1,CASSLGQGEAYEQYF,TGTGCCAGCAGTCTCGGACAGGGGGAAGCCTACGAGCAGTACTTC
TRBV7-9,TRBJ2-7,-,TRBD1,CASSLVTGPYEQYF,TGTGCCAGCAGCCTCGTGACAGGGCCCTACGAGCAGTACTTC
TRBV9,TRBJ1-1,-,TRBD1,CASSGNRGRNTEAFF,TGTGCCAGCAGCGGTAACAGGGGGCGGAACACTGAAGCTTTCTTT